Listed below are T cell receptor beta chains from one sample, sequenced in a study of graft-versus-host responses after intestinal transplantation. Generated by immunoSEQ multiplex PCR, the TCRdb table keeps only in-frame clones and is missing some. The repertoire holds tens of thousands of clones, with approximately 94% as singletons. Their target antigens are unknown. Here the sequenced sample was unstimulated CD4+ T cells sorted from spleen or lymph node cells, taken before transplant. These receptors all stem from a human donor who was the organ donor for an intestinal transplant. The CDR3 runs from the conserved cysteine through the conserved F or W. A D gene is named only where the DNA matches it firmly. The listing skips clone size in some rows; elsewhere it reads once, few, many or a size class.

CDR3aa | CDR3nt | j_gene | v_gene | abundance | d_gene
CSVAGGTDTQYF | TGCAGCGTTGCGGGGGGGACAGATACGCAGTATTTT | TRBJ2-3 | TRBV29-1 | . | TRBD2
CASSLAPRQGARTNEKLFF | TGTGCCAGCAGCTTAGCCCCCAGACAGGGGGCGCGCACTAATGAAAAACTGTTTTTT | TRBJ1-4 | TRBV11-2 | . | TRBD1
CASSFWGNYGYTF | TGTGCCAGCAGCTTTTGGGGGAACTATGGCTACACCTTC | TRBJ1-2 | TRBV7-2 | . | .
CASSADLRGQFF | TGTGCCAGTAGTGCGGACTTGAGAGGGCAGTTCTTC | TRBJ2-1 | TRBV19 | . | .
CASSAPGLATGELFF | TGTGCCAGCAGCGCGCCGGGACTCGCTACCGGGGAGCTGTTTTTT | TRBJ2-2 | TRBV5-4 | once | .
CASSQHASTGTNYGYTF | TGCGCCAGCAGCCAACATGCCTCAACAGGGACAAACTATGGCTACACCTTC | TRBJ1-2 | TRBV4-1 | . | .
CASGLVPPERRGGTQYF | TGTGCTAGTGGTTTGGTACCCCCCGAGAGGAGAGGAGGGACCCAGTACTTC | TRBJ2-5 | TRBV12-5 | . | .
CASSYRAGGFYEQYF | TGTGCCAGCAGTTACAGGGCGGGGGGGTTCTACGAGCAGTACTTC | TRBJ2-7 | TRBV6-5 | . | TRBD2
CASSELAGYTDTQYF | TGTGCCAGCAGTGAACTAGCGGGGTACACAGATACGCAGTATTTT | TRBJ2-3 | TRBV6-4 | . | TRBD2
CASSYARRAKDGELFF | TGTGCCAGCAGCTATGCCCGGCGGGCGAAGGACGGGGAGCTGTTTTTT | TRBJ2-2 | TRBV7-2 | . | .
CASSLGEGDLYGYTF | TGTGCCAGCAGCTTAGGAGAAGGGGACTTATATGGCTACACCTTC | TRBJ1-2 | TRBV7-9 | . | .
CASSQFTGTGTSSGNTIYF | TGTGCCAGCAGCCAATTCACCGGGACAGGAACTAGCTCTGGAAACACCATATATTTT | TRBJ1-3 | TRBV11-2 | once | TRBD1
CASSASGRKANEKLFF | TGTGCCAGCAGTGCCTCAGGGAGGAAGGCTAATGAAAAACTGTTTTTT | TRBJ1-4 | TRBV28 | . | .
CASSYQGITDTQYF | TGTGCCAGCAGTTACCAGGGGATAACAGATACGCAGTATTTT | TRBJ2-3 | TRBV6-5 | . | .
CASSLAGQKTQYF | TGTGCCAGCAGCTTGGCCGGTCAAAAGACCCAGTACTTC | TRBJ2-5 | TRBV7-2 | few | .
CASSLSGGFYEQYF | TGTGCCAGCAGCTTGTCGGGGGGGTTTTACGAGCAGTACTTC | TRBJ2-7 | TRBV7-2 | . | TRBD2
CASSEGTRATEAFF | TGTGCCAGCAGTGAAGGGACCAGGGCCACTGAAGCTTTCTTT | TRBJ1-1 | TRBV6-5 | . | .
CASGKPGTSGGSRLVGSLFF | TGTGCTAGTGGGAAGCCAGGGACTAGCGGGGGGTCCCGCTTGGTCGGGTCGCTGTTTTTT | TRBJ2-2 | TRBV12-5 | . | TRBD2
CASSGRQETQYF | TGTGCCAGCAGTGGGCGACAAGAGACCCAGTACTTC | TRBJ2-5 | TRBV6-1 | . | .
CASKGQGAGQPQHF | TGTGCCAGCAAAGGACAGGGGGCTGGCCAGCCCCAGCATTTT | TRBJ1-5 | TRBV6-1 | . | TRBD1
CSAGSYEQYF | TGCAGTGCGGGCTCCTACGAGCAGTACTTC | TRBJ2-7 | TRBV20-1 | . | .
CARSYRGGGVYYEQYF | TGTGCCCGCAGTTACCGGGGCGGGGGGGTATACTACGAGCAGTACTTC | TRBJ2-7 | TRBV6-5 | . | TRBD2
CASSVGASGANVLTF | TGTGCCAGCAGTGTAGGGGCCTCTGGGGCCAACGTCCTGACTTTC | TRBJ2-6 | TRBV2 | . | .
CASTPFEGGSSYEQYF | TGCGCCAGCACCCCCTTTGAGGGGGGATCATCCTACGAGCAGTACTTC | TRBJ2-7 | TRBV5-1 | . | .
CASRHRDYSNQPQHF | TGTGCCAGTAGACACAGGGATTATAGCAATCAGCCCCAGCATTTT | TRBJ1-5 | TRBV19 | . | .
CASSLGTSGGVGQYF | TGTGCCAGCAGCTTGGGCACTAGCGGGGGGGTTGGCCAGTACTTC | TRBJ2-5 | TRBV5-8 | . | TRBD2
CASSPPSGNTEAFF | TGTGCCAGCAGCCCGCCAAGTGGGAACACTGAAGCTTTCTTT | TRBJ1-1 | TRBV4-2 | . | .
CASSIPGQGVTEAFF | TGTGCCAGCAGCATCCCGGGACAGGGCGTCACTGAAGCTTTCTTT | TRBJ1-1 | TRBV5-8 | . | TRBD1
CASSYGTSGGQDEQFF | TGTGCCAGCAGTTACGGGACTAGCGGGGGGCAGGATGAGCAGTTCTTC | TRBJ2-1 | TRBV6-5 | . | TRBD2
CASRRTRLAGGGNEQFF | TGTGCCAGCAGGAGAACCCGGCTAGCGGGGGGTGGCAATGAGCAGTTCTTC | TRBJ2-1 | TRBV27 | . | TRBD2
CASSPYTGQNYEQYF | TGTGCCAGCTCACCATACACGGGACAGAACTACGAGCAGTACTTC | TRBJ2-7 | TRBV18 | . | TRBD1
CASSKTNWGDADTQYF | TGTGCCAGCAGCAAAACGAATTGGGGGGATGCAGATACGCAGTATTTT | TRBJ2-3 | TRBV21-1 | . | .
CASTPAPNYGYTF | TGTGCCAGCACCCCTGCCCCTAACTATGGCTACACCTTC | TRBJ1-2 | TRBV7-2 | once | .
CASSYSPGQPQHF | TGTGCCAGCAGTTACTCCCCGGGCCAGCCCCAGCATTTT | TRBJ1-5 | TRBV6-5 | . | .
CASSSLSRNTEAFF | TGTGCCAGCAGTTCCCTGTCACGGAACACTGAAGCTTTCTTT | TRBJ1-1 | TRBV6-5 | . | .
CASSYSGEQYF | TGTGCCAGCAGTTACTCGGGGGAGCAGTACTTC | TRBJ2-7 | TRBV6-5 | once | .
CASSSGGTGPEAFF | TGCGCCAGCAGCTCCGGAGGGACAGGGCCTGAAGCTTTCTTT | TRBJ1-1 | TRBV5-1 | . | TRBD1
CASRKAGQINSPLHF | TGTGCCAGTAGAAAGGCGGGACAGATTAATTCACCCCTCCACTTT | TRBJ1-6 | TRBV19 | . | TRBD1
CASSLGTDLNTIYF | TGTGCCAGTAGTCTCGGGACCGACCTGAACACCATATATTTT | TRBJ1-3 | TRBV19 | once | .
CASSIADRDSPLHF | TGTGCCAGTAGTATAGCGGACAGGGATTCACCCCTCCACTTT | TRBJ1-6 | TRBV19 | once | TRBD1
CASSLMVGRSNQPQHF | TGCGCCAGCAGCTTGATGGTGGGGCGCAGCAATCAGCCCCAGCATTTT | TRBJ1-5 | TRBV5-1 | . | .
CAISEGDRVGTGELFF | TGTGCCATCAGTGAGGGTGACAGGGTAGGCACCGGGGAGCTGTTTTTT | TRBJ2-2 | TRBV10-3 | . | TRBD1
CASSLLPTELAETQYF | TGTGCCAGCAGCCTCCTACCCACGGAACTTGCTGAGACCCAGTACTTC | TRBJ2-5 | TRBV7-2 | . | .